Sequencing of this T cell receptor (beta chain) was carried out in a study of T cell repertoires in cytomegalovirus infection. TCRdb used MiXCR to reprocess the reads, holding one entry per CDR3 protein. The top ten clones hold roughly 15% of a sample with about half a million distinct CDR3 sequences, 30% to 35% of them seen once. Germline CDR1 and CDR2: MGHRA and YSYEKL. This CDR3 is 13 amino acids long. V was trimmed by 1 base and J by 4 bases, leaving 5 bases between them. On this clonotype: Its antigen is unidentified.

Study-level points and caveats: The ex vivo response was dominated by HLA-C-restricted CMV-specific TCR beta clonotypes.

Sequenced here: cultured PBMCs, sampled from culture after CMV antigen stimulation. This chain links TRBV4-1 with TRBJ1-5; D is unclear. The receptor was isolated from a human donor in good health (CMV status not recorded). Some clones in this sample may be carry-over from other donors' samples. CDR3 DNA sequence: TGCGCCAGCAGCCAAGCCACGAATCAGCCCCAGCATTTT. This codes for CASSQATNQPQHF.